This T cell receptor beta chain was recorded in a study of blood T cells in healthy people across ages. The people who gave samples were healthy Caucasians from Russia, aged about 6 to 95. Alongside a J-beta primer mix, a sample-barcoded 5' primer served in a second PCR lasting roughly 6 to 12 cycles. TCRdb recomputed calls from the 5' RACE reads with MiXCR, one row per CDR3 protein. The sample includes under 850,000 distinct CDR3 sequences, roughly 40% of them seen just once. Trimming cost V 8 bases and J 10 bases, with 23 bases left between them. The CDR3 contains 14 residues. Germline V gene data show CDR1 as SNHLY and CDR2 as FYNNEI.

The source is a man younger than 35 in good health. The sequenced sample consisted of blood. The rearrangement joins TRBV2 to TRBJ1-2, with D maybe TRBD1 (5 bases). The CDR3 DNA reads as TGTGCCAGCTTCGCTGGTAGAGGGGCGGGTGACTACACCTTC. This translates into CASFAGRGAGDYTF. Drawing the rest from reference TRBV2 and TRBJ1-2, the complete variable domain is EPEVTQTPSHQVTQMGQEVILRCVPISNHLYFYWYRQILGQKVEFLVSFYNNEISEKSEIFDDQFSVERPDGSNFTLKIRSTKLEDSAMYFCASFAGRGAGDYTFGSGTRLTVV.